This TCR beta chain was profiled in a study of T cell changes during pregnancy in multiple sclerosis (dated by TCRdb to between 2017 and 2020). Regarding the study in general: Changes in the T cell repertoire over the course of pregnancy were examined in this study in women with multiple sclerosis.

A note on this clone: What this receptor recognizes is not known. The input lacks base qualities; no much larger clone sits a single base away.

Per the germline V gene (reference sequence), SGHNT is the CDR1 and YYREEE is the CDR2. Its CDR3 holds 17 amino acids, cysteine through phenylalanine. Only CDR3 DNA is held: 51 bases, read in frame from base 1. V is shortened by 0 bases, J by 5 bases, and the region joining them spans 17 bases. The library was produced with the immunoSEQ multiplex PCR assay. Entries here come from immuneACCESS through TCRdb and include only in-frame sequences with V and J called. Some clones fail to appear in such tables; in the studies checked, an unresolved V gene covers under half of the shortfall, and the cause of the remainder is unknown. Across this sample there are 77,000 or so clones, with just over 90% seen only once. The ten largest clones capture around 0.7% of the sample.

Sequencing used peripheral blood, obtained in the second trimester of pregnancy. The chain joins TRBV5-4 to TRBJ1-4; a tentative D call is TRBD1 (6 bases match). The receptor's source is a female donor in good health, enrolled as a control in a pregnancy study. The CDR3 protein: CASSLGGGQASNEKLFF. In nucleotide form, the sequence is TGTGCCAGCAGCTTGGGGGGGGGACAAGCTTCAAATGAAAAACTGTTTTTT.